This entry features one T cell receptor (beta chain) sequence. Its target antigen remains unknown. The sample holds no much larger clone one base away, and base qualities are not on file. The record originates from a study of OX40 agonist ivuxolimab in advanced cancers. Looking at the study overall: Ivuxolimab was an agonistic, fully human IgG2 monoclonal antibody directed against OX40 (CD134), a costimulatory receptor. Intravenous ivuxolimab was administered to patients every 2 weeks at six dose levels: 0.01, 0.1, 0.3, 1.5, 3 and 10 mg/kg. Among the approximately 54 dose-escalation patients, some 20 had hepatocellular carcinoma, roughly 15 melanoma, 9 renal cell carcinoma and 9 head and neck cancer. The dose-escalation cohort was roughly 87% male with a mean age of around 62 years, ranging from about 20 to 80. Patients were allowed to have had prior anti-PD-1, anti-PD-L1 or anti-CTLA-4 therapy, and approximately 40% of the dose-escalation patients had previously received checkpoint inhibitors. Partial responses occurred in three dose-escalation patients, of whom one had hepatocellular carcinoma and two had cutaneous melanoma. Peripheral TCRbeta sequencing was intended to test whether TCR sequence diversity was altered and clonal T-cell expansion was caused by ivuxolimab. The paper reports the monotherapy dose-escalation portion (N = 52 patients) of the phase I ivuxolimab trial.

Overall study outcomes, separate from this receptor: Which antigens the clonally expanded peripheral T cells were specific for was not determined. Low levels of normalized T-cell clonal expansion were also seen in some patients who did not respond. Partial responders in the 0.1-3.0 mg/kg groups had among the lowest normalized peripheral clonal expansion, especially among CD8+ T cells. After ivuxolimab, expanded clones were on average more numerous among CD8+ T cells than among CD4+ T cells. At doses from 0.1 to 3.0 mg/kg, clonal expansion was seen in both CD4+ and CD8+ blood T cells between baseline and week 6.

The trial excluded patients who had a history of autoimmune disease or who were on systemic immunosuppression. Peripheral blood for TCR sequencing was collected from all dose cohorts at baseline, on cycle 4 day 1, and on cycle 7 day 1. Samples were obtained from an open-label, multicenter, first-in-human phase I dose-escalation trial of ivuxolimab. Adults with locally advanced or metastatic melanoma, renal cell carcinoma, hepatocellular carcinoma or head and neck squamous cell carcinoma were enrolled in the trial. CD4+ and CD8+ T cells were sorted separately from peripheral blood before TCR sequencing. Including cysteine and phenylalanine, the CDR3 has 15 amino acids. Of all the DNA, just the CDR3 is kept, 45 bases in frame from base 1. V has 5 bases trimmed and J has 6 bases trimmed; junction bases matching no gene number 9. CDR1 and CDR2 are drawn from the germline V gene (reference sequence): SEHNR, FQNEAQ.

Genomic DNA was extracted from sorted cells for sequencing of the TCRbeta CDR3 region. TCRbeta CDR3 regions were sequenced using the immunoSEQ Assay. TCRdb took over this immuneACCESS table, retaining in-frame rearrangements with V and J assigned. Such tables are incomplete; in checked studies, under half of the missing clones stem from an unresolved V gene, and the remainder is unexplained. The sample table lists over 25,000 clones, 85% of them with a count of one. The ten largest clones represent less than 50% of the sample. This TCR came from an adult with an advanced solid tumor such as melanoma, head and neck, liver or kidney cancer. The source was CD4+ or CD8+ T cells sorted from blood, collected in a trial of the OX40 agonist ivuxolimab. The chain is made from TRBV7-9 and TRBJ1-5; TRBD1 aligns with 8 central bases. DNA sequence: TGTGCCAGCAGCCCTTGGACAGGGTCAGGTCAGCCCCAGCATTTT. Its translation reads: CASSPWTGSGQPQHF.